The T cell receptor beta chain under discussion was sequenced for a study of CD8+ T cells in alopecia areata. Overall study results and limits: Against the mouse data, patients shared TCRs less clearly, possibly for HLA reasons. Sequences from scalp samples also cover resident alphabeta T cells of normal skin.

It was from alopecia areata patients that lesional scalp punch biopsies and peripheral blood were collected. This CDR3 region has 17 residues. Germline CDR1 and CDR2: SNHLY and FYNNEI. J was trimmed by 4 bases and V by 7 bases; bases with no gene match: 13. Following RNA extraction, reverse transcription yielded cDNA that acted as the sequencing template. Clones were read by immunoSEQ multiplex PCR, and TCRdb kept only the in-frame ones, dropping some. Here the sample spans some 130,000 clones, around 49% being singletons. On this clone itself: Antigen unknown.

The material was CD8+ T cells sorted from blood, obtained at week 0. The rearrangement joins TRBV2 to TRBJ2-1, with 10 bases lining up with TRBD2. This sequence originates from a human donor with alopecia areata. The DNA of the CDR3 is TGTGCCAGCATCCCAGCGGGGCTAGCGGGGGTATACAATGAGCAGTTCTTC. This translates into CASIPAGLAGVYNEQFF. Combining the CDR3 with reference TRBV2 and TRBJ2-1 gives the whole variable domain EPEVTQTPSHQVTQMGQEVILRCVPISNHLYFYWYRQILGQKVEFLVSFYNNEISEKSEIFDDQFSVERPDGSNFTLKIRSTKLEDSAMYFCASIPAGLAGVYNEQFFGPGTRLTVL.